This T cell receptor beta chain was identified in a study of somatic mutations in cytotoxic T cells in rheumatoid arthritis. Looking at the study overall: The flow sorting of some V beta antibody-stained T-cell populations reached nearly 100% purity, and the sorted populations included V beta1+ cells sequenced for TCRB. Study-wide points: Antigenic targets recognized by the expanded CD8+ clones remained undetermined. Statistical analysis of the slight TRBV07 underrepresentation in rheumatoid arthritis patients did not adjust for multiple comparisons.

Sequencing used immunoSEQ multiplex PCR; TCRdb keeps in-frame clones, though not all of them. The repertoire holds 6,500 to 10,000 clones, 75% seen once, with under 40% in the top ten. Healthy control subjects consisted of blood donors (median age 56 years, range 21-70; 55% female). V lost 2 bases, J lost 0 bases, and 10 bases lay in between. The CDR3 runs to 15 residues. CDR1 LNHDA and CDR2 SQIVND come from the germline V gene (reference sequence). As to this clone: Its antigen is not identified.

The clonotype was recovered from a woman in her forties or fifties in good health. The sequencing input was CD8+ T cells sorted from blood. The chain joins TRBV19 to TRBJ1-1; D uncertain. The CDR3, as DNA: TGTGCCAGTAGTATAACCGGGAGACTGAACACTGAAGCTTTCTTT. Translating it yields CASSITGRLNTEAFF.